One sample yielded the 16 T cell receptor beta chains listed below, sequenced in a study of shared clonotypes between healthy human individuals. Produced via immunoSEQ multiplex PCR; TCRdb's table is partial and in-frame only. The sample gives 450,000 to 500,000 clones, around 85% of which show up once; about an eighth is in the top ten. Sequenced sample: PBMCs. The source of these receptors is a woman between 40 and 55 years old in good health. Some clones in this sample may be carry-over from other donors' samples.

This clone has more than one count but fewer than ten. Other nucleotide sequences from this sample produce the same CDR3. CDR3 coding DNA: TGTGCCAGCAGCCAAGATTTAGGTCAGCCCCAGCATTTT. It yields the protein CASSQDLGQPQHF. J is TRBJ1-5 and V is TRBV4-2, with D hard to call. Germline CDR1 is LGHNA and CDR2 is YNFKEQ. The V end lost 0 bases, the J end lost 6 bases, and 6 bases lay between the germline ends. The CDR3 is made up of 13 amino acids.

This clone was counted a single time. One base separates it from a far larger clone, so it is likely a read error. The chain employs TRBV28 and TRBJ1-1, with D perhaps matching TRBD1 (5 bases). Trimming left V 2 bases short and J 6 bases short, with 16 bases between. This CDR3 has 15 amino acids. In germline, CDR1 is MDHEN, CDR2 SYDVKM. CDR3 sequence (DNA): TGTGCCAGCAGTTTACAGGACATGGGGTTTCCTGAAGCTTTCTTT. This translates into CASSLQDMGFPEAFF.

As for this clone: A much bigger clone sits one base away, suggesting this may be a read error. The chain recombines TRBV7-6 with TRBJ2-1, with TRBD2 matching 8 bases. Germline loops: CDR1 SGHVS, CDR2 FNYEAQ. The CDR3 length is 15 residues. Losses at the gene ends were 3 bases for V and 6 bases for J; bases not matched to a gene: 7. The CDR3 loop is CASSFGASGSNEQFF. The CDR3, as DNA: TGTGCCAGCAGCTTTGGGGCTAGCGGGTCCAATGAGCAGTTCTTC.

The J gene is TRBJ2-2, the V gene TRBV28, with 7 bases fitting TRBD2. Looked up from germline, CDR1 is MDHEN and CDR2 is SYDVKM. The CDR3 sequence is 21 residues long. Losses at the gene ends were 6 bases for V and 3 bases for J; bases not matched to a gene: 25. In nucleotides, the CDR3 is TGTGCCAGCAGCACAATTCGAAGGGCTAGCGGCCCCAATCGGGACACCGGGGAGCTGTTTTTT. Its translation is CASSTIRRASGPNRDTGELFF.

The CDR3 loop reads CASSLGGLGAFF. The CDR3 DNA sequence: TGTGCCAGCAGCTTAGGGGGGCTTGGGGCTTTCTTT. The chain carries TRBV7-2 and TRBJ1-1; D possibly corresponds to TRBD1 (6 bases). Germline V gene lookup returns CDR1 SGHTA and CDR2 FQGNSA. The CDR3 has 12 amino acids. V dropped 1 base and J dropped 11 bases, with 11 bases sitting between them. Full variable domain (remainder filled in from reference TRBV7-2 and TRBJ1-1): GAGVSQSPSNKVTEKGKDVELRCDPISGHTALYWYRQSLGQGLEFLIYFQGNSAPDKSGLPSDRFSAERTGGSVSTLTIQRTQQEDSAVYLCASSLGGLGAFFGQGTRLTVV.

For this clone: A far larger clone is off by one base, so a read error is likely. The same CDR3 is also encoded by other DNA sequences in this sample. This chain connects TRBV28 to TRBJ1-5, with D possibly being TRBD1 (6 bases). The length of the CDR3 is 13 residues. V lost 6 bases and J lost 3, with 9 bases in between. Germline lookup yields CDR1 MDHEN and CDR2 SYDVKM. In nucleotides, the CDR3 is TGTGCCAGCAGCCCGGGGGCCAATCAGCCCCAGCATTTT. It encodes CASSPGANQPQHF.

J is TRBJ2-1 and V is TRBV4-3; TRBD2 aligns across 7 bases. Germline trimming cut 1 base from V and 7 bases from J; bases unmatched to any gene: 7. CDR1 is LGHNA, CDR2 YSLEER, per germline. This CDR3 is 15 amino acids long. The CDR3: CASSQGASGSNEQFF. The CDR3 DNA follows: TGCGCCAGCAGCCAAGGGGCTAGCGGCTCGAATGAGCAGTTCTTC.

CDR3 sequence (DNA): TGTGCCAGCAGCGTATGCCTACTGGGGCCCCAGCATTTT. It codes for CASSVCLLGPQHF. The rearrangement joins TRBV5-6 to TRBJ1-5, with unresolved D. This CDR3 contains 13 residues. V was clipped by 4 bases and J by 9 bases, with 14 bases between them. Germline loops: CDR1 SGHDT, CDR2 YYEEEE.

In this sample, this clone turned up once. This chain links TRBV4-2 with TRBJ2-1; 9 nucleotides agree with TRBD1. In germline, CDR1 is LGHNA, CDR2 YNFKEQ. The CDR3 extends over 16 amino acids. J lost 3 bases, V lost 1 base, and 4 bases had no gene match. The CDR3 nucleotides are TGTGCCAGCAGCCAAGCGGACAGGGGAGGCTACAATGAGCAGTTCTTC. Protein sequence: CASSQADRGGYNEQFF.

As for this clone: A single base is all that separates this from a far larger clone, so a read error is likely. Given the absence of the conserved phenylalanine or tryptophan at the CDR3 end, a read error is likely. The genes are TRBV2 and TRBJ2-7, with TRBD2 matching 16 bases. After removal of 7 bases from V and 6 bases from J, the junction contained 18 bases not matched to a gene. The germline gives CDR1 SNHLY, CDR2 FYNNEI. The CDR3 consists of 19 residues. In DNA, the CDR3 is TGTGCCAGCACTCGGGGGACTAGCGGGAGGGCCGTCTCCGAGGCCGAGCAGTACTTA. It is translated as CASTRGTSGRAVSEAEQYL.

About this clone itself: At one end the junction does not follow the germline gene, possibly because of a read error. The rearrangement uses TRBV9 and TRBJ2-2, with D possibly being TRBD2 (6 bases). The CDR3 runs 12 residues. The germline V gene has CDR1 SGDLS and CDR2 YYNGEE. Written as DNA, the CDR3 is TGTGCGAGCAGTGGAGGGATCGGGGAGCTGTTTTTT. Protein: CASSGGIGELFF.

Comments on this clone: The junction departs from the called germline gene at one end, perhaps through a read error. V usage is TRBV5-4 and J usage is TRBJ2-7; tentatively, D is TRBD2 (6 bases). Germline CDR1 is SGHNT and CDR2 is YYREEE (reference sequence). This CDR3 is built from 14 residues. CDR3 bases: TGTGCCAGCAGCTTGGGGCAATGGAGGGGCGAGCGGTACTTC. Protein sequence: CASSLGQWRGERYF.

The chain couples TRBV28 to TRBJ1-5; 9 bases fit TRBD1. The germline V gene has CDR1 MDHEN and CDR2 SYDVKM. The CDR3 extends over 15 amino acids. Germline trimming cut 11 bases from V and 2 bases from J; bases unmatched to any gene: 10. The CDR3 here is CASTRDREGNQPQHF. As DNA, the CDR3 is TGTGCCTCAACCCGGGACAGGGAGGGCAATCAGCCCCAGCATTTT. The whole variable domain, filled in from reference TRBV28 and TRBJ1-5, reads DVKVTQSSRYLVKRTGEKVFLECVQDMDHENMFWYRQDPGLGLRLIYFSYDVKMKEKGDIPEGYSVSREKKERFSLILESASTNQTSMYLCASTRDREGNQPQHFGDGTRLSIL.

The rearrangement uses TRBV11-2 and TRBJ1-4; tentative D call: TRBD1 (5 bases). V was shortened by 5 bases and J by 5 bases, with 12 bases between the two germline ends. CDR1 is SGHAT and CDR2 is FQNNGV in the germline V gene. The CDR3 is 14 amino acids. This CDR3 reads CASSPTALNEKLFF. The CDR3 DNA reads TGTGCCAGCAGCCCGACAGCGCTAAATGAAAAACTGTTTTTT.

This clone showed up just once. The V call is TRBV11-2, the J call TRBJ2-7; 12 bases map to TRBD2. The germline CDR1 and CDR2 sequences are SGHAT and FQNNGV. Losses at the gene ends were 2 bases for V and 6 bases for J; bases not matched to a gene: 5. CDR3 length: 15 residues. The CDR3, as DNA: TGTGCCAGCAGCTTACAGACTAGCGGGAGCTTCGAGCAGTACTTC. Its translation is CASSLQTSGSFEQYF.

The chain is built from TRBV6-1 and TRBJ1-2, with TRBD1 matching over 8 bases. The CDR3 length is 13 residues. The germline V gene has CDR1 MNHNS and CDR2 SASEGT. After removal of 6 bases from V and 5 bases from J, the junction contained 5 bases not matched to a gene. CDR3 protein: CASRETGEYGYTF. CDR3 coding DNA: TGTGCCAGCAGAGAGACAGGGGAGTATGGCTACACCTTC.